This T cell receptor (beta chain) was identified in a study of blood T cells in healthy people across ages (dated by TCRdb to between 2014 and 2017). Broadly, across the study: In model experiments, roughly one uniquely barcoded TCR beta cDNA molecule per two T cells was captured by template switching. Donors were grouped into four age groups: young (average approximately 15 years), middle-aged (roughly 37), aged (about 60) and long-lived (approximately 75). Using the same blood draw, the study looked at two additional independent replicas of 1 million unique cDNA reads for two donors, one aged 18 to 30 and the other aged 80 or older. The study measured age-related changes in TCR beta repertoire diversity using deep sequencing normalized with unique cDNA molecular identifiers. Donors of different ages were randomly distributed across sequencing lanes to avoid experimental bias. Paper-wide results and their limitations: Total diversity estimates from one million sequenced T cells were considered lower bounds and underestimates. Observed TCR beta diversity correlated strongly with the percentage of naive T cells measured by flow cytometry. As age increased, observed TCR beta diversity per million T cells dropped in a roughly linear way, and a significant reduction was already evident by age about 36. Bulk unsorted PBMC profiling prevented conclusive comparison of naive and antigen-experienced compartments. Donor CMV infection status was unknown, potentially confounding age-related changes in expanded clonotypes. Compared with the aged group, the long-lived group had more naive CD4+ T cells, fewer expanded clones and increased TCR diversity, a pattern suggesting age selection.

The approximately 39 donors, aged about 6 to 90 years, were systemically healthy Caucasian individuals from Russia. Ten milliliters of peripheral blood were drawn from each donor into EDTA-treated Vacutainer tubes. PBMCs were isolated by Ficoll-Paque density-gradient centrifugation, with at least 6 million obtained per sample. Trizol reagent was used to extract total RNA from the PBMCs, yielding at least 5 micrograms per sample. For every donor, an aliquot of PBMCs went through flow cytometry to measure the percentages of naive CD45RAhigh/CD27high T cells. To prepare the library, 5' RACE was applied. For sequencing, an Illumina HiSeq 2500 was employed. A second PCR of about 6 to 11 cycles was performed with a sample-barcoded 5' primer and a J-beta primer mix. A unique molecular identifier was introduced onto each TCR beta cDNA molecule by a template-switch 5' adaptor carrying 12 random nucleotides. Each sample yielded at least 3 million CDR3-containing paired-end reads. The Mint cDNA synthesis kit, primed by a TRBC-specific oligonucleotide, was used to synthesize first-strand cDNA from all RNA. Following uracil-DNA glycosylase treatment, a first 18-cycle PCR with universal primers M1SS and BC2_uni_R was performed on all cDNA. From the authors' description of their analysis: Each sample was normalized by randomly selecting 1 million high-quality reads, each carrying a distinct molecular identifier. Reads with shared molecular identifiers were discarded instead of being binned into consensus sequences. MiTCR, with a Q25 quality threshold and the strictest error-elimination algorithm, was used for CDR3 identification, clonotype clustering and error correction. A nonparametric unseen species model with Euler transformation was used to estimate a lower bound on total TCR beta diversity. TCRdb trimmed the raw reads at Q25, called clones with MiXCR and kept productive beta chains. Identical CDR3 protein sequences are pooled into one entry, listed with their most common genes and DNA. What appears here as the V and J calls and clone size reflects TCRdb's work, not the paper's. In this sample the table shows about 1.8 million distinct CDR3 sequences, just under 50% of which occur a single time. The leading ten clones occupy over 2% of the sample.

As to this clonotype: Its binding antigen is unknown. No much larger clone exists at a distance of one base, and base qualities are not known.

The CDR3 runs 11 residues from the cysteine to the phenylalanine. Only the CDR3 DNA stays, 33 bases, in frame from base 1. V gives up 5 bases and J gives up 7 bases, and the segment between their germline ends measures 9 bases. Via the germline V gene, CDR1 is SQVTM and CDR2 ANQGSEA. The chain is assembled from TRBV29-1 and TRBJ2-1; TRBD2 might be the D gene, on 6 matching bases. The source is a middle-aged woman in good health. The source material was blood. CDR3 sequence: CSVSGDNEQFF. The bases are TGCAGCGTTTCGGGGGATAATGAGCAGTTCTTC.